The 26 T cell receptor beta chains presented below share a single source sample, sequenced in a study of blood T cell repertoires in COVID-19. Some clones are missing from TCRdb's copy, which holds only in-frame ones; the method was immunoSEQ multiplex PCR. The top ten clones hold approximately 10% of a sample with about 320,000 clones, about nine tenths of them seen once. Sequencing was performed on peripheral blood. Receptors originate from a woman aged 25 to 39 with COVID-19, enrolled during active disease.

V usage is TRBV12-3 or TRBV12-4 and J usage is TRBJ2-1; D not certain. V was cut by 4 bases and J by 6 bases, with 4 bases left in between. CDR3 length: 11 amino acids. The DNA for the CDR3 is TGTGCCAGCAGTTCGGGCAATGAGCAGTTCTTC. It codes for CASSSGNEQFF.

V is TRBV19 and J is TRBJ1-2; D is possibly TRBD1 (5 bases). The germline V and J ends were trimmed by 5 bases and 5 bases, with 9 bases remaining between them. The V gene's germline CDR1 is LNHDA and CDR2 SQIVND (reference sequence). This CDR3 is 12 amino acids long. The CDR3 DNA sequence: TGTGCCAGTAGTTCCGGGGGGTATGGCTACACCTTC. It translates to CASSSGGYGYTF.

The chain is built from TRBV11-1 and TRBJ1-1; D is undetermined. There are 15 residues in the CDR3. The germline V and J ends were trimmed by 4 bases and 4 bases, with 16 bases remaining between them. The germline V gene encodes CDR1 SGHAT and CDR2 FQDESV (reference sequence). The CDR3 DNA sequence: TGTGCCAGCAGCTCGGGGAGTAGTTTGGGCACTGAAGCTTTCTTT. This codes for CASSSGSSLGTEAFF.

V usage is TRBV7-9 and J usage is TRBJ1-1, with TRBD1 matching over 7 bases. CDR1 is SEHNR, CDR2 FQNEAQ, per germline (reference sequence). The CDR3 length is 15 residues. With 5 bases clipped from V and 6 bases from J, the junction kept 12 bases outside the gene matches. The CDR3: CASSASPTGIPEAFF. The CDR3 DNA follows: TGTGCCAGCAGCGCCAGCCCGACAGGGATCCCTGAAGCTTTCTTT.

The CDR3 sequence is CASKAGGGETQYF. CDR3 nucleotide sequence: TGTGCCAGCAAAGCAGGGGGCGGAGAGACCCAGTACTTC. This chain connects TRBV2 to TRBJ2-5, with TRBD1 matching 8 bases. Per germline, CDR1 SNHLY and CDR2 FYNNEI. V shed 7 bases, J shed 4 bases, and the junction held 5 bases outside the gene matches. This CDR3 is 13 amino acids long.

The J gene is TRBJ1-2, the V gene TRBV19; 8 bases align to TRBD1. The CDR3 has 15 amino acids. Germline-derived CDR1 and CDR2 are LNHDA and SQIVND (reference sequence). Losses at the gene ends were 7 bases for V and 6 bases for J; bases not matched to a gene: 13. DNA for the CDR3: TGTGCCAGTAACCAATTCCGGGACAGGAATAATGGCTACACCTTC. As protein: CASNQFRDRNNGYTF.

This clone was counted once. The chain recombines TRBV2 with TRBJ2-3; TRBD2 matches at 7 bases. Trimming removed 11 bases from V and 1 base from J; junction bases left unmatched: 6. This CDR3 contains 13 residues. The germline CDR1 and CDR2 sequences are SNHLY and FYNNEI. The CDR3 bases are TGTGCCCGCCGTGGGGGGGGCACAGATACGCAGTATTTT. Its translation is CARRGGGTDTQYF.

The V gene is TRBV27, the J gene TRBJ1-1, with 7 bases lining up with TRBD1. J lost 0 bases, V lost 3 bases, and 4 bases had no gene match. The germline gives CDR1 MNHEY, CDR2 SMNVEV (reference sequence). There are 15 residues in the CDR3. The CDR3: CASSFIGTVNTEAFF. The CDR3 DNA is TGTGCCAGCAGTTTTATCGGGACAGTGAACACTGAAGCTTTCTTT.

The chain uses TRBV30 and TRBJ1-2; TRBD1 is a possible D gene (6 bases). Germline V lookup: CDR1 GTSNPN, CDR2 SVGIG (reference sequence). The V end was cut by 4 bases, the J end by 3 bases, with 21 bases between. This CDR3 contains 16 residues. In DNA, the CDR3 is TGTGCCTGGAACCCGGCAGGGGACCCAATACACTATGGCTACACCTTC. Translation: CAWNPAGDPIHYGYTF.

The CDR3 DNA is TGCGCCAGCAGCTTGGGGATACAGGGTTTCTCTGGAAACACCATATATTTT. It encodes CASSLGIQGFSGNTIYF. This chain uses TRBV5-1 with TRBJ1-3; TRBD1 is a possible D gene (6 bases). The V gene's germline CDR1 is SGHRS and CDR2 YFSETQ. CDR3 length equals 17 residues. V was shortened by 0 bases and J by 0 bases, with 13 bases between the two germline ends.

This sequence joins TRBV12-3 or TRBV12-4 and TRBJ2-1; D is perhaps TRBD1 (5 bases). V was shortened by 1 base and J by 8 bases, with 6 bases between the two germline ends. CDR3 length: 12 residues. The chain's CDR3 is CASSLGGHEQFF. Written as DNA, the CDR3 is TGTGCCAGCAGTTTAGGGGGCCATGAGCAGTTCTTC.

V is TRBV10-3 and J is TRBJ2-1; the match to TRBD1 covers 9 bases. Trimming removed 5 bases from V and 8 bases from J; junction bases left unmatched: 1. The CDR3 is 12 residues long. Per the germline V gene, CDR1 is ENHRY and CDR2 is SYGVKD. The CDR3 DNA is TGTGCCATCAGTCGGACAGGGGATGAGCAGTTCTTC. It codes for CAISRTGDEQFF.

The gene calls are TRBV7-2 and TRBJ2-7; D gene ambiguous. The CDR3 loop spans 13 amino acids. V was pared by 5 bases and J by 6 bases, with 14 bases between. CDR1 and CDR2 (germline): SGHTA, FQGNSA. The CDR3 sequence is CASSATRELEQYF. The CDR3 DNA follows: TGTGCCAGCAGCGCCACCCGAGAGCTCGAGCAGTACTTC.

The chain joins TRBV27 to TRBJ2-1; no clear D. This CDR3 contains 14 residues. CDR1 is MNHEY and CDR2 is SMNVEV in the germline V gene (reference sequence). V was cut by 2 bases and J by 3 bases, with 8 bases left in between. The CDR3 DNA reads as TGTGCCAGCAGTTTAACGCCCGGCTACAATGAGCAGTTCTTC. Amino acids: CASSLTPGYNEQFF.

V gene TRBV21-1 combines with J gene TRBJ1-5. TRBV21-1 is a pseudogene locus. The CDR3 runs 16 residues. The CDR3 here is CASSSRDSIRKSAQHF. The CDR3 coding sequence is TGTGCCAGCAGCTCCCGGGACTCCATACGTAAATCGGCCCAGCATTTT.

The genes are TRBV5-1 and TRBJ1-1; D may be TRBD1 (5 bases). Germline V gene sequence: CDR1 SGHRS, CDR2 YFSETQ. There are 14 residues in the CDR3. V was clipped by 4 bases and J by 0 bases, with 10 bases between them. CDR3 coding DNA: TGCGCCAGCAGCCCCCAGGGAATGAACACTGAAGCTTTCTTT. Protein sequence: CASSPQGMNTEAFF.

The chain has TRBV6-5 and TRBJ1-3; D not resolved. V lost 10 bases and J lost 0, with 16 bases in between. Germline CDR1 reads MNHEY; CDR2 reads SVGAGI. This CDR3 region has 15 residues. The DNA of the CDR3 is TGTGCCATCGCGGCCGGGGAGAGCTCTGGAAACACCATATATTTT. Residues: CAIAAGESSGNTIYF.

The chain employs TRBV7-6 and TRBJ1-2; TRBD1 might be the D (6 bases). In germline, CDR1 is SGHVS, CDR2 FNYEAQ. Trimming cost V 5 bases and J 2 bases, with 21 bases left between them. This CDR3 contains 17 residues. CDR3 in amino acids: CASSDARDTHKNYGYTF. The CDR3, as DNA: TGTGCCAGCAGCGATGCCCGGGACACACATAAAAACTATGGCTACACCTTC. Combining the CDR3 with reference TRBV7-6 and TRBJ1-2 gives the whole variable domain GAGVSQSPRYKVTKRGQDVALRCDPISGHVSLYWYRQALGQGPEFLTYFNYEAQQDKSGLPNDRFSAERPEGSISTLTIQRTEQRDSAMYRCASSDARDTHKNYGYTFGSGTRLTVV.

The chain recombines TRBV19 with TRBJ2-1; 7 positions agree with TRBD1. From germline, CDR1 is LNHDA and CDR2 SQIVND (reference sequence). Losses at the gene ends were 9 bases for V and 0 bases for J; bases not matched to a gene: 5. This CDR3 is built from 14 residues. The CDR3: CASGQAHSYNEQFF. The CDR3, as DNA: TGTGCCAGCGGACAGGCCCACTCCTACAATGAGCAGTTCTTC. The whole variable domain, filled in from reference TRBV19 and TRBJ2-1, reads DGGITQSPKYLFRKEGQNVTLSCEQNLNHDAMYWYRQDPGQGLRLIYYSQIVNDFQKGDIAEGYSVSREKKESFPLTVTSAQKNPTAFYLCASGQAHSYNEQFFGPGTRLTVL.

The chain combines TRBV5-1 with TRBJ1-4; perhaps TRBD1 as D (6 bases). The CDR3 totals 15 residues. Germline-derived CDR1 and CDR2 are SGHRS and YFSETQ. Trimming shortened V by 4 bases and J by 7 bases, and 17 bases separated the two germline ends. CDR3 loop: CASSRRTGMSEKLFF. In nucleotides, the CDR3 is TGCGCCAGCAGCAGGCGTACAGGGATGAGTGAAAAACTGTTTTTT. Based on the CDR3 plus reference TRBV5-1 and TRBJ1-4, the full variable domain is KAGVTQTPRYLIKTRGQQVTLSCSPISGHRSVSWYQQTPGQGLQFLFEYFSETQRNKGNFPGRFSGRQFSNSRSEMNVSTLELGDSALYLCASSRRTGMSEKLFFGSGTQLSVL.

The rearrangement uses TRBV7-9 and TRBJ1-2; D possibly corresponds to TRBD1 (5 bases). Trimming cost V 1 base and J 8 bases, with 11 bases left between them. The V gene's germline CDR1 is SEHNR and CDR2 FQNEAQ (reference sequence). The CDR3 is made up of 13 amino acids. The CDR3 coding sequence is TGTGCCAGCAGCTTAGATAGGGGCGGAGGCTACACCTTC. Translating it yields CASSLDRGGGYTF.

V gene TRBV5-1 combines with J gene TRBJ1-1; perhaps TRBD1 as D (5 bases). CDR3 length: 13 residues. The germline V and J ends were trimmed by 4 bases and 1 base, with 8 bases remaining between them. Germline V CDR1 and CDR2: SGHRS, YFSETQ. CDR3 region: CASSVTENTEAFF. CDR3 DNA: TGCGCCAGCAGCGTGACAGAGAACACTGAAGCTTTCTTT.

The genes are TRBV28 and TRBJ1-1; 9 bases fit TRBD1. The trim removed 7 bases at V and 6 bases at J, leaving 3 bases unmatched. This CDR3 is built from 12 residues. CDR1 and CDR2 (germline): MDHEN, SYDVKM. The CDR3 DNA follows: TGTGCCAGCAACAGGGGGCCCGCTGAAGCTTTCTTT. Translating it yields CASNRGPAEAFF. Together with reference TRBV28 and TRBJ1-1, the CDR3 gives the full variable domain: DVKVTQSSRYLVKRTGEKVFLECVQDMDHENMFWYRQDPGLGLRLIYFSYDVKMKEKGDIPEGYSVSREKKERFSLILESASTNQTSMYLCASNRGPAEAFFGQGTRLTVV.

The chain couples TRBV27 to TRBJ2-7; D might be TRBD2 (6 bases). The CDR3 is 13 residues long. Germline assignment: CDR1 MNHEY and CDR2 SMNVEV (reference sequence). Trimming removed 6 bases from V and 3 bases from J, with 12 bases in between. CDR3 coding DNA: TGTGCCAGCAGCAGAACTAGCTACTACGAGCAGTACTTC. Protein product: CASSRTSYYEQYF.

The CDR3 nucleotides are TGTGCCAGCACGAGGGGGGGCCCCTCCTACAATGAGCAGTTCTTC. Protein product: CASTRGGPSYNEQFF. The chain couples TRBV2 to TRBJ2-1; perhaps TRBD2 as D (7 bases). V was pared by 7 bases and J by 0 bases, with 13 bases between. There are 15 residues in the CDR3. Germline V gene sequence: CDR1 SNHLY, CDR2 FYNNEI.

This chain connects TRBV5-4 to TRBJ2-5; D is unresolved. The V and J ends lost 1 base and 5 bases respectively, with 15 bases between them. The CDR3 is made up of 15 amino acids. CDR1 and CDR2 (germline): SGHNT, YYREEE (reference sequence). CDR3 coding DNA: TGTGCCAGCAGCTTGCAAGAGCCTAATAGCGAGACCCAGTACTTC. This codes for CASSLQEPNSETQYF.